This T cell receptor (beta chain) was recorded in a study of T cell repertoires in cytomegalovirus infection. Study background: Well-studied HLA-B-restricted CMV epitopes were used in the study alongside recently identified HLA-C-restricted ones.

V dropped 0 bases and J dropped 1 base, with 13 bases sitting between them. The CDR3 is 17 amino acids. Germline V gene lookup returns CDR1 SGHDN and CDR2 FVKESK. Findings of the study overall: HLA-C-restricted, CMV-specific TCR beta clonotypes were dominant ex vivo.

A note on this clonotype: Antigen unknown.

TCRdb redid the calling of the reads with MiXCR, one entry per CDR3 protein. There are 650,000 to 850,000 distinct CDR3 sequences in the sample; just under 30% occur only once, and 10% to 15% lies in the top ten. The sequencing used cultured CD8+ T cells from PBMCs, collected from culture after CMV antigen stimulation. The chain couples TRBV14 to TRBJ2-1; weak D call: TRBD2 (6 bases). The sequence was collected from a human donor in good health (CMV status not recorded). Some clones in this sample may be carry-over from other donors' samples. CDR3 in DNA: TGTGCCAGCAGCCAAGATAATAGGAGGGTATCCTACAATGAGCAGTTCTTC. It translates to CASSQDNRRVSYNEQFF.